The entry below gives a single T cell receptor beta chain sequence along with its context. Its target antigen remains unknown. No base qualities exist here, and no much larger clone lies one base off it. The identical CDR3 is also encoded by other nucleotide sequences in the sample. The entry originates in a study of shared clonotypes between healthy human individuals (dated by TCRdb to the early 2020s). For the study in its entirety: The cohort comprised two women and three men aged 18 to 49 years. To estimate repertoire size and how much clonotypes are shared between individuals, the study performed deep sequencing of blood TCR repertoires from roughly five healthy adults. Per donor, leukapheresis produced somewhere between about 0.94 and 9 billion PBMCs. To increase sequencing depth and limit assay-specific biases, different laboratories used diverse techniques to prepare libraries and sequence TCR repertoires. Per donor, three plates each were used for CD4 naive and CD4 memory, two for CD8 naive, and one for CD8 memory. Study-level results and caveats: Naive subsets generally had larger estimated clonotype richness than memory subsets did. Even with the large sequencing depth, rarefaction of the sorted-subset datasets indicated that sequencing was incomplete. Across a handful of donors, 4.5% to 6.5% of naive CD4, approximately 4% of naive CD8, about 2.3% of memory CD4, and 0.4% of memory CD8 clonotypes were shared. Compared with non-shared clonotypes, the clonotypes found in all four sorted-subset donors had higher generation probabilities. Pairwise subsampling led to the expectation that sequencing depth would affect the degree of clonotype sharing among donors. Sampling was limited to blood, and TCR repertoires in tissue likely differ from TCR repertoires in blood. The genetic and exposure-history diversity represented was limited by the small number of donors.

Healthy HIV-negative adults with no recently reported acute infections or vaccinations were included as donors. Every donor was a Caucasian adult living in Nashville, Tennessee, USA. Magnetic negative selection was used to enrich CD4+ T cells, after which naive cells were positively selected on CD45RA and the negative fraction became the memory subset. After blood collection by leukapheresis, PBMCs were isolated using Ficoll-Histopaque density gradient centrifugation and then cryopreserved in the vapor phase of liquid nitrogen. Purity and quantity of every magnetically sorted T cell population were checked by analytical flow cytometry. Each sorted fraction had its genomic DNA isolated and then quantified by UV absorbance on a Nanodrop 2000c. Using the deep immunoSEQ assay, TCR CDR3 regions were amplified from genomic DNA by multiplex PCR. For each cell subset, the extracted genomic DNA was distributed evenly across all wells of several immunoSEQ 96-well plates, and each plate served as one replicate. Each replicate PCR for sorted subsets received about 0.2 ug genomic DNA, equal to roughly 30,000 T cell genomes. Purified libraries were quantified with a Qubit 3.0 fluorometer, sized on a Bioanalyzer 2100, and re-quantified with the KAPA Library Quantification kit. Each immunoSEQ 96-well plate was sequenced on its own single-read 150-cycle Illumina NextSeq 550 flow cell. The published analysis was carried out like this. Because the immunoSEQ output included only junctional sequences and no quality scores, the filtering could not be the same as the filtering used for full-length reads. Sequences were annotated with PyIR, a Python wrapper for IgBLAST v1.9, and V/J genes and CDR3 were assigned using IMGT germline references. Reads were filtered out if the reads had weak V/J assignments (E-value above 1e-6), no CDR3, stop codons, out-of-frame junctions, or ambiguous translated residues. V3J clonotypes were defined as sequences sharing the same inferred V gene, J gene, and CDR3 amino acid sequence. Percentage overlap between repertoires was computed as shared unique clonotypes divided by the size of the smaller repertoire. Three approaches were used to assess repertoire richness: RTK rarefaction, the Chao1 estimator, and Recon v2.1 estimates of unobserved clonotypes. OLGA was used to compute generation probabilities for all TCRbeta clonotypes that the gDNA method yielded from a few donors. The clones in this table, taken by TCRdb from immuneACCESS, are in-frame only. Not every clone is retained; where verified, under half of the shortfall comes from an unresolved V gene, and the cause of the rest is unknown. From that table come the V and J calls and clone size; the DNA was used to work out D and trimming. Within this sample are more than 1,200,000 clones, with roughly 98.5% of them counted one time only. The top ten clones comprise 0.36% of the sample.

The CDR3 runs 13 residues from the cysteine to the phenylalanine. Left in the record is the CDR3 DNA by itself, 39 bases read in frame from the first base. CDR1 and CDR2 were assigned from the germline V gene as SGHTA and FQGNSA. At the junction V is shortened by 5 bases and J by 1 base, with 7 bases in between. Sample: naive CD4+ T cells sorted from blood. Reading the label with the study, this specimen's cell subset or site is: CD45RA+ positively selected. The sequence is built from TRBV7-2 and TRBJ2-3, with the D gene not clear enough to name. This TCR was recovered from a man in his thirties or forties in good health. The nucleotides are TGTGCCAGCAGCCTCGTAGGCACAGATACGCAGTATTTT. This translates into CASSLVGTDTQYF.